A selection of T cell receptor beta chains follows, all from one sample in a study of CD8+CD57+ T cells in acquired aplastic anemia. Using its own MiXCR run on the reads, TCRdb lists one record per CDR3 protein. Of just over 200,000 distinct CDR3 sequences listed, over 55% are singletons. Sequenced input: sorted CD4+, CD8+, or CD8+CD57+ T cells (not recorded which) from PBMCs. Every receptor here comes from a human donor with aplastic anemia. CDR3s include the opening cysteine and the closing phenylalanine or tryptophan. Each record gives: clone size, D gene, J gene, V gene, CDR3 protein. D genes are given only for firm matches. Size is stated for part of the rows, as once, few or many counts, or as a class when the clone is expanded.

many,NA,TRBJ2-3,TRBV3-1,CASSQGGGHPTDTQYF
NA,TRBD2,TRBJ2-5,TRBV27,CASSLMGTSRGETQYF
many,TRBD2,TRBJ2-7,TRBV20-1,CSADRLAGSSYEQYF
NA,NA,TRBJ2-1,TRBV10-3,CATLGPGYSNEQFF
NA,NA,TRBJ1-2,TRBV6-1,CASSVAWTF
NA,NA,TRBJ2-1,TRBV15,CATSRGTIPNEQFF
NA,TRBD1,TRBJ2-1,TRBV5-5,CASSFLGQGLNEQFF
few,NA,TRBJ2-7,TRBV7-9,CASSLSSRGRSYEQYF
once,TRBD2,TRBJ2-1,TRBV12-3/TRBV12-4,CASRTSGSNEQFF
NA,TRBD2,TRBJ2-3,TRBV7-2,CASSFAGGSTDTQYF
few,NA,TRBJ1-6,TRBV7-9,CASSPVQGTSPLHF
few,NA,TRBJ2-7,TRBV12-3/TRBV12-4,CASRDAISYEQYF
many,NA,TRBJ1-2,TRBV4-1,CASSQVAGFYGYTF
NA,NA,TRBJ2-6,TRBV2,CASSELQDGANVLTF
NA,NA,TRBJ2-7,TRBV7-9,CASSLIDGEQYF
NA,TRBD2,TRBJ2-5,TRBV2,CASKRDEETQYF
few,TRBD1,TRBJ2-5,TRBV6-1,CASSAGTGHQETQYF